The clone carrying this T cell receptor beta chain has just a few counts. No antigen is known for it. Methods described previously were used for bulk TCR libraries, and listed TCR primers were applied. TCRdb independently ran MiXCR on the PCR reads; one entry per CDR3 protein. The sample yields 88,000 or so distinct CDR3 sequences, roughly 21% seen once. This record comes from a study of molecular identifiers for immune sequencing clone quantification. General study points: Clones above 20 RNA copies held over 98% of effector molecules, under 1% in naive cells.

The CDR3 covers 14 residues. V lost 5 bases to trimming and J lost 6 bases, with 17 bases between them. Looked up from germline, CDR1 is MNHEY and CDR2 is SVGAGI. The V gene is TRBV6-5, the J gene TRBJ2-7, with unresolved D. The specimen was naive CD8+ T cells from blood, with Jurkat cell RNA spiked in. Subset defined: FACS-sorted CD8+CD4-CCR7+CD45RA+ naive T cells. The sequence was obtained from a human donor in good health. Some libraries in this study had Jurkat cell RNA spiked in. In DNA form, the CDR3 reads TGTGCCAGCAGTCCTTCCCCCACACTCCGCGAGCAGTACTTC. Its translation: CASSPSPTLREQYF.